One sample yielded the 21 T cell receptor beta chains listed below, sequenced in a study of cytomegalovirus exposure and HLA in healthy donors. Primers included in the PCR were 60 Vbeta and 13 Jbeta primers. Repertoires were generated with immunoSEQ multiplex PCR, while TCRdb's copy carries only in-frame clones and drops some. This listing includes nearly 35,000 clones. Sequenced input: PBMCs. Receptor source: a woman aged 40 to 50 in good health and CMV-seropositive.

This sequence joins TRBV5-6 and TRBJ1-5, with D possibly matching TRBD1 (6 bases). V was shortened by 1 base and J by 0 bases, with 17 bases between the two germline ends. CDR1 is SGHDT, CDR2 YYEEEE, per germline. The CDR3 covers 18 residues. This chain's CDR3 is CASSLRSQGIYSNQPQHF. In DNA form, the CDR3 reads TGTGCCAGCAGCTTGAGGTCCCAGGGGATCTATAGCAATCAGCCCCAGCATTTT.

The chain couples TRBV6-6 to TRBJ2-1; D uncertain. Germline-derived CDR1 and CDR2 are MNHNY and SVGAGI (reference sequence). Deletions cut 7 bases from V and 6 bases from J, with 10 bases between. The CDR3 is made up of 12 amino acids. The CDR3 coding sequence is TGTGCCAGCAAGGCGGTAACCAATGAGCAGTTCTTC. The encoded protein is CASKAVTNEQFF.

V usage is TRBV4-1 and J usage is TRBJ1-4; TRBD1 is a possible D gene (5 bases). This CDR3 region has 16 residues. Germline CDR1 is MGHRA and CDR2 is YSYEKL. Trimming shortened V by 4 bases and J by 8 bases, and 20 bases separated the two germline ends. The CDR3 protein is CASSLGRGERVEKLFF. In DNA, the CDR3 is TGCGCCAGCAGCCTCGGCCGGGGGGAGAGGGTGGAAAAACTGTTTTTT.

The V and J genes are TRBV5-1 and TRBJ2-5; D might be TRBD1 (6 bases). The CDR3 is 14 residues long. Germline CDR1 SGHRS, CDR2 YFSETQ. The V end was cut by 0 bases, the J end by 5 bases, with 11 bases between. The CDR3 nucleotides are TGCGCCAGCAGCTTGGTAGGGGGTTTGGAGACCCAGTACTTC. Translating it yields CASSLVGGLETQYF. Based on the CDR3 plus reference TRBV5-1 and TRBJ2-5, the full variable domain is KAGVTQTPRYLIKTRGQQVTLSCSPISGHRSVSWYQQTPGQGLQFLFEYFSETQRNKGNFPGRFSGRQFSNSRSEMNVSTLELGDSALYLCASSLVGGLETQYFGPGTRLLVL.

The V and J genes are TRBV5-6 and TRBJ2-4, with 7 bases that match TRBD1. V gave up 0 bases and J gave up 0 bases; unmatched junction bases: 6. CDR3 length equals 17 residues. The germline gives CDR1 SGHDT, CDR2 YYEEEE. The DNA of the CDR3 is TGTGCCAGCAGCTTGGGAGACAGGGCCGTAGCCAAAAACATTCAGTACTTC. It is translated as CASSLGDRAVAKNIQYF.

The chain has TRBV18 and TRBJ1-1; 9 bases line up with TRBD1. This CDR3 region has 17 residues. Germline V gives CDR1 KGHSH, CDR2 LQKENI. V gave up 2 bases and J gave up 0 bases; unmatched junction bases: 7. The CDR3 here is CASSPKNTGGLNTEAFF. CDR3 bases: TGTGCCAGCTCACCAAAGAATACAGGGGGCTTGAACACTGAAGCTTTCTTT.

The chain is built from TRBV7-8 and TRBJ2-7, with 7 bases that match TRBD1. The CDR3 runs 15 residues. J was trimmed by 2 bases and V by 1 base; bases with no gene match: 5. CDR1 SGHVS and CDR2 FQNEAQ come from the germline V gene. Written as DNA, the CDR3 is TGTGCCAGCAGCTTAGGGCAGGGGGAAACCTACGAGCAGTACTTC. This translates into CASSLGQGETYEQYF.

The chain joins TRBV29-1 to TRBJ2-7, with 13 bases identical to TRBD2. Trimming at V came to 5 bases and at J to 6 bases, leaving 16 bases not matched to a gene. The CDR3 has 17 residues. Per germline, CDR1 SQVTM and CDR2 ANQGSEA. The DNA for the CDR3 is TGCAGCGTTCTGATTGTTCGTAAGACTAGCGGGAGGTGCGAGCAGTACTTC. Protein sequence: CSVLIVRKTSGRCEQYF.

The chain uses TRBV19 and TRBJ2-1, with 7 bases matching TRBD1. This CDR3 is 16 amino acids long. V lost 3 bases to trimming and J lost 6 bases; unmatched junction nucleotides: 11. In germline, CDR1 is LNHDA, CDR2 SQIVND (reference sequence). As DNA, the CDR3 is TGTGCCAGTAGTATCGGGGCCTGGGCAGGGGGCAATGAGCAGTTCTTC. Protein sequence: CASSIGAWAGGNEQFF.

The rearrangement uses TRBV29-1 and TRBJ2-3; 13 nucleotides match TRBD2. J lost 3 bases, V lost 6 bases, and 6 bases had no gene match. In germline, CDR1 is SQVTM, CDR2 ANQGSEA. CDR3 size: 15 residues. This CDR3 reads CSVKGLAGRTDTQYF. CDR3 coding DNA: TGCAGCGTCAAGGGACTAGCGGGGAGAACAGATACGCAGTATTTT.

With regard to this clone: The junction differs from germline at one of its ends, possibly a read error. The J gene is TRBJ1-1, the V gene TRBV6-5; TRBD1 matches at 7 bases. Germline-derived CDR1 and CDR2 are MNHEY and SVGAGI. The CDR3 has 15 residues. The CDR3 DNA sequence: TGTGCCAGCGAGGGAAGGGGGCAAGTGGAAACTGAAGATTTCTTT. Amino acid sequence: CASEGRGQVETEDFF.

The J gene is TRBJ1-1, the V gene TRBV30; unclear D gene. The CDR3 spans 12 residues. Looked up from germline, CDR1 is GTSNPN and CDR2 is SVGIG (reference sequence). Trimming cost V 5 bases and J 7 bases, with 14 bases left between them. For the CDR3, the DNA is TGTGCCTGGGGCAACCCCCGGGTTGAAGCTTTCTTT. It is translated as CAWGNPRVEAFF.

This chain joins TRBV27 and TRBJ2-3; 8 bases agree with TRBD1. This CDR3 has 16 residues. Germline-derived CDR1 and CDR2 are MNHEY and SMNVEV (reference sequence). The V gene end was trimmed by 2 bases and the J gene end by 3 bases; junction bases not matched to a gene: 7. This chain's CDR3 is CASSLHGQGETDTQYF. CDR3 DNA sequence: TGTGCCAGCAGTTTACACGGACAGGGAGAAACAGATACGCAGTATTTT.

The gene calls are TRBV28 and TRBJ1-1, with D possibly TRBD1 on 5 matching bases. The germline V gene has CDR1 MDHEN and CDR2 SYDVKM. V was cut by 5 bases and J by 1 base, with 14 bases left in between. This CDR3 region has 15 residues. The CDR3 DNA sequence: TGTGCCAGCAGTCCCCAAGGCAGGGCGAACACTGAAGCTTTCTTT. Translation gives CASSPQGRANTEAFF.

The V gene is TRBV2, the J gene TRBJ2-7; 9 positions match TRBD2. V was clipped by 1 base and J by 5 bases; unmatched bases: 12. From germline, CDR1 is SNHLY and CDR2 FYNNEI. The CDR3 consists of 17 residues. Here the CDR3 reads CASSEGWGGRANDEQYF. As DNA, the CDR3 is TGTGCCAGCAGTGAAGGGTGGGGCGGGAGGGCCAACGACGAGCAGTACTTC.

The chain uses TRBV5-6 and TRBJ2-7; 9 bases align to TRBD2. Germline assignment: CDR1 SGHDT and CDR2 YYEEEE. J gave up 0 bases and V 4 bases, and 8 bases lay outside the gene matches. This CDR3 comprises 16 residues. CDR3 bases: TGTGCCAGCAGCGCGGGACTAGCTACGACCTCCTACGAGCAGTACTTC. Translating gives CASSAGLATTSYEQYF. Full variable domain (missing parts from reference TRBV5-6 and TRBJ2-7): DAGVTQSPTHLIKTRGQQVTLRCSPKSGHDTVSWYQQALGQGPQFIFQYYEEEERQRGNFPDRFSGHQFPNYSSELNVNALLLGDSALYLCASSAGLATTSYEQYFGPGTRLTVT.

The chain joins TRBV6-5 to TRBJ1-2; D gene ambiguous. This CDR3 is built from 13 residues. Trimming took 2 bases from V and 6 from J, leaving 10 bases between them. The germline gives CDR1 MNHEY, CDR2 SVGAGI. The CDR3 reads CASSYLSRDGYTF. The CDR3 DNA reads TGTGCCAGCAGTTACCTATCGAGGGATGGCTACACCTTC.

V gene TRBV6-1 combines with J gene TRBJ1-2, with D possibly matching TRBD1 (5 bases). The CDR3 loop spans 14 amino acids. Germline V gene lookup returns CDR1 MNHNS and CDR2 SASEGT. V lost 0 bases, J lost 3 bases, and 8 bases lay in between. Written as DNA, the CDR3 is TGTGCCAGCAGTGAAGCCAGGGCGGACTATGGCTACACCTTC. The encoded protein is CASSEARADYGYTF.

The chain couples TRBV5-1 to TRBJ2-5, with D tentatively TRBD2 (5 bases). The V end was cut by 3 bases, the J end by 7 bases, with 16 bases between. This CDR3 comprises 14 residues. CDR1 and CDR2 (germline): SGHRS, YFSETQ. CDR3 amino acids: CASSWEPGVGTQYF. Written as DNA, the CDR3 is TGCGCCAGCAGCTGGGAGCCCGGCGTGGGGACCCAGTACTTC.

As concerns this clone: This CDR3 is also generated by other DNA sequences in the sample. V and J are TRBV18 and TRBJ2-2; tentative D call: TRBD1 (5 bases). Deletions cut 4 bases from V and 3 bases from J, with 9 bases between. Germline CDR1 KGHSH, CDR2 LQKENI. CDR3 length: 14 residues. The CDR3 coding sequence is TGTGCCAGCTCACTAGACAGCTACACCGGGGAGCTGTTTTTT. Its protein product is CASSLDSYTGELFF.

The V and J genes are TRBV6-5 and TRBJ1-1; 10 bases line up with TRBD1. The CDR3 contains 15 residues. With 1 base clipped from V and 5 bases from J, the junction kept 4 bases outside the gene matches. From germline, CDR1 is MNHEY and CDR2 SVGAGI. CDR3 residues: CASSYYRDRGTEAFF. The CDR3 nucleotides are TGTGCCAGCAGTTACTACCGGGACAGGGGAACTGAAGCTTTCTTT.